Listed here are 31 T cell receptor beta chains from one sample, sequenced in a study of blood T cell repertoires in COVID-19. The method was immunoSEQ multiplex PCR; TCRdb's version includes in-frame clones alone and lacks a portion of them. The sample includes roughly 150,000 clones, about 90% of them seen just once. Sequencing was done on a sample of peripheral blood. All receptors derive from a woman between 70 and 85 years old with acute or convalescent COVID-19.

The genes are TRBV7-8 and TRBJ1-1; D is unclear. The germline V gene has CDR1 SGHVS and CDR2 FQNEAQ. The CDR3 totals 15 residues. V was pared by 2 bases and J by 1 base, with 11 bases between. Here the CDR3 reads CASSLSWGGNTEAFF. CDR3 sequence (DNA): TGTGCCAGCAGCTTAAGTTGGGGAGGGAACACTGAAGCTTTCTTT.

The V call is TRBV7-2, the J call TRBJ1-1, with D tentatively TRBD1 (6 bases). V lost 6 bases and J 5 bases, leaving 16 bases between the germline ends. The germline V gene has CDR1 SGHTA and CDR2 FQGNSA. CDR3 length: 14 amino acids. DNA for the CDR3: TGTGCCAGCAGACAAAACAGGGTGCAGACTGAAGCTTTCTTT. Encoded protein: CASRQNRVQTEAFF.

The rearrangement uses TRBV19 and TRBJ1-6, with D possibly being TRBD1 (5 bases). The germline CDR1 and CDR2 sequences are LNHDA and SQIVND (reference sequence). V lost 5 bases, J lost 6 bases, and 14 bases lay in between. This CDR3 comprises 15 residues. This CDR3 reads CASSQGGSVNSPLHF. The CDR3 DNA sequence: TGTGCCAGTAGTCAGGGTGGATCGGTTAATTCACCCCTCCACTTT.

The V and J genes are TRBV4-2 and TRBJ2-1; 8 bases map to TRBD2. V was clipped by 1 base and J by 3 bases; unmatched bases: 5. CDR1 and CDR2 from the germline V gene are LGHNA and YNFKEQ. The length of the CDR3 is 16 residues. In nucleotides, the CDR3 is TGTGCCAGCAGCCAAGGCGGAAGCGGGGGCTACAATGAGCAGTTCTTC. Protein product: CASSQGGSGGYNEQFF.

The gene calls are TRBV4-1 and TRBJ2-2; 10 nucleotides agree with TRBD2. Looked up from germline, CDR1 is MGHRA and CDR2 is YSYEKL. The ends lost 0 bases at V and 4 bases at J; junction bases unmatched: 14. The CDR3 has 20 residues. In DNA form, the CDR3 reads TGCGCCAGCAGCCAAGATAAGGGAGGAGCGGGAGGGCGCGGCACCGGGGAGCTGTTTTTT. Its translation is CASSQDKGGAGGRGTGELFF.

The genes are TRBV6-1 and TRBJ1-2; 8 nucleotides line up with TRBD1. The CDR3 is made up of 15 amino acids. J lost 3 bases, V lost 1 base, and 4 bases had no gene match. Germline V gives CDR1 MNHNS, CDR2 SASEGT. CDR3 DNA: TGTGCCAGCAGTGAAGAAGGGGACAGGTACTATGGCTACACCTTC. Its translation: CASSEEGDRYYGYTF.

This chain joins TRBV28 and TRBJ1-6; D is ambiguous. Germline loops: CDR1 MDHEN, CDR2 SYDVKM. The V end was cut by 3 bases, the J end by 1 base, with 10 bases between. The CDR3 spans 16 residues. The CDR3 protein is CASSLRAGSYNSPLHF. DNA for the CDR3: TGTGCCAGCAGTTTGAGAGCAGGTTCCTATAATTCACCCCTCCACTTT.

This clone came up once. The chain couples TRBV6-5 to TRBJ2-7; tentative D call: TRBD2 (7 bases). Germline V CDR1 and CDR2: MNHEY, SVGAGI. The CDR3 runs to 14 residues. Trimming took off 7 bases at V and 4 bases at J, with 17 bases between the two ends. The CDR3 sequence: CASNEGGVVYEQYF. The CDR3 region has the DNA TGTGCCAGCAACGAGGGGGGGGTTGTATACGAGCAGTACTTC.

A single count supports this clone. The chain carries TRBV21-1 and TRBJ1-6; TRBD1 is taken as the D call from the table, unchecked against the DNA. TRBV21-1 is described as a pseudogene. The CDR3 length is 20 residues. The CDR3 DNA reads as TGTGCCAGCAGCAAAGGGACAGCGCGAAGAAAGAGCTCCTATAATTCACCCCTCCACTTT. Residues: CASSKGTARRKSSYNSPLHF.

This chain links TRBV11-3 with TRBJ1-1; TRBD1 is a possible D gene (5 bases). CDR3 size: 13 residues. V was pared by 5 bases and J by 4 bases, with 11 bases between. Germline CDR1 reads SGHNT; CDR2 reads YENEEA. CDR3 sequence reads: CASSPPGGTEAFF. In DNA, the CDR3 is TGTGCCAGCAGCCCTCCCGGGGGCACTGAAGCTTTCTTT.

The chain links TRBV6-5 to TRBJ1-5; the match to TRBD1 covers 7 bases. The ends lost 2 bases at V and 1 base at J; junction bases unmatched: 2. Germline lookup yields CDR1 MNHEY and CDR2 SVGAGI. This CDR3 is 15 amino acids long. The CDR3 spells CASSYTTGSNQPQHF. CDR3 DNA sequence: TGTGCCAGCAGTTACACGACAGGGAGCAATCAGCCCCAGCATTTT.

The CDR3 protein is CASSSQGTTEAFF. CDR3 nucleotides: TGTGCCAGCAGCTCGCAGGGAACCACTGAAGCTTTCTTT. V gene TRBV5-4 combines with J gene TRBJ1-1, with TRBD1 as a possible D gene (5 bases). This CDR3 is 13 amino acids long. Trimming removed 3 bases from V and 4 bases from J, with 10 bases in between. Germline values: CDR1 SGHNT, CDR2 YYREEE (reference sequence).

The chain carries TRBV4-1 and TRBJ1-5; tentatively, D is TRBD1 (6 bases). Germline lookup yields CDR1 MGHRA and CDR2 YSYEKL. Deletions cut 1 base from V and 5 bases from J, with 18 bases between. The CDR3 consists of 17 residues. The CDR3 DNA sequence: TGCGCCAGCAGCCAAGGCAAGTCAGGGGTGTTCGATCAGCCCCAGCATTTT. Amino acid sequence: CASSQGKSGVFDQPQHF.

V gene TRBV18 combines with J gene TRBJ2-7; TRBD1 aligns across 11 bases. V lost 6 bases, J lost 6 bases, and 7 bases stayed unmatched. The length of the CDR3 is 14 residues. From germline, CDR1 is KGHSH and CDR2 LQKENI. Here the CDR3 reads CASSTDRGLSEQYF. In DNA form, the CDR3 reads TGTGCCAGCTCGACGGACAGGGGGCTATCCGAGCAGTACTTC.

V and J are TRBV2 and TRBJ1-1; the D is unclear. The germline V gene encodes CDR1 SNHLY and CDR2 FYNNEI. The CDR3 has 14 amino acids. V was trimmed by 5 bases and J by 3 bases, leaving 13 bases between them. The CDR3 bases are TGTGCCAGCAGTCCGGGAGCGAAGGACACTGAAGCTTTCTTT. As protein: CASSPGAKDTEAFF.

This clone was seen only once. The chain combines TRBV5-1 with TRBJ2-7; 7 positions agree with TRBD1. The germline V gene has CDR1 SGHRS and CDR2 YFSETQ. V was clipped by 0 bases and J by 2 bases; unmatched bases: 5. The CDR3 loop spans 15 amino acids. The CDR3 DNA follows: TGCGCCAGCAGCTTGGGGCAGGGGGTAACCTACGAGCAGTACTTC. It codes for CASSLGQGVTYEQYF.

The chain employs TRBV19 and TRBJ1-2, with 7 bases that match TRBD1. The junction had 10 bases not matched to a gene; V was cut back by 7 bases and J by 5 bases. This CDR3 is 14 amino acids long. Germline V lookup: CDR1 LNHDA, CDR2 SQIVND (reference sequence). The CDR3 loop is CASNPGGPRYGYTF. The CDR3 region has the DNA TGTGCCAGTAACCCAGGGGGGCCTCGATATGGCTACACCTTC.

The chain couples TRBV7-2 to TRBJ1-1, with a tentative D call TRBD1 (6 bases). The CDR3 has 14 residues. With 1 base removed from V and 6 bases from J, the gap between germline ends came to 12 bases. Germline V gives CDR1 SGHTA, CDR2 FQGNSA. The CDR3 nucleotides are TGTGCCAGCAGCTTAGTTTTGGGGGCTGCTGAAGCTTTCTTT. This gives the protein CASSLVLGAAEAFF.

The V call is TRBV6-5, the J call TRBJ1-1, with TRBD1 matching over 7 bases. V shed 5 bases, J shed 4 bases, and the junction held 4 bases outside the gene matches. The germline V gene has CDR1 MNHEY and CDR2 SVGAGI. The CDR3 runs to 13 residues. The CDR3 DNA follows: TGTGCCAGCAGTACAGGGGAGTTCACTGAAGCTTTCTTT. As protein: CASSTGEFTEAFF.

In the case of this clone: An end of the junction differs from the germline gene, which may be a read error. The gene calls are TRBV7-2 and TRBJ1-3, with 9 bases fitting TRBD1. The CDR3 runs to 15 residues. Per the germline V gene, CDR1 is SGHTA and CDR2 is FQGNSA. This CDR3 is CASSLGDRVGDTIYF. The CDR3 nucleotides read TGTGCCAGCAGCTTAGGGGACAGGGTTGGAGACACCATATATTTT.

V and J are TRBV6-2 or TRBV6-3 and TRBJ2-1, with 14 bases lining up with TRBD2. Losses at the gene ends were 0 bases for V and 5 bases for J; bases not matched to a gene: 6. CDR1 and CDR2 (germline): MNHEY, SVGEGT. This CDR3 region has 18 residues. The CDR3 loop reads CASSYSTSGRALNNEQFF. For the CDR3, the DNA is TGTGCCAGCAGTTACTCGACTAGCGGGAGGGCTTTGAACAATGAGCAGTTCTTC.

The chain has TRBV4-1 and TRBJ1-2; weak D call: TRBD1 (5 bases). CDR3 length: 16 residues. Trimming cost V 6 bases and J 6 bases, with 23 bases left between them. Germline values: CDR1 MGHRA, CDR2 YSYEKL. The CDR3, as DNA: TGCGCCAGCAGTCAACGGGTGGGCGGGACTGTCCATGGCTACACCTTC. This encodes CASSQRVGGTVHGYTF.

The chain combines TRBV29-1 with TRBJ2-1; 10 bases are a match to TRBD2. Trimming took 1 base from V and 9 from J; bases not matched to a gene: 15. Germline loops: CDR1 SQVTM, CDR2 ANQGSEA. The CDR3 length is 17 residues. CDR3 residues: CSVEALGGTSARGEQFF. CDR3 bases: TGCAGCGTTGAAGCCCTCGGGGGGACTAGCGCGAGGGGTGAGCAGTTCTTC.

CDR3 in amino acids: CASSSQGLWNQPQHF. CDR3 in DNA: TGTGCCAGCAGCTCACAGGGGCTCTGGAATCAGCCCCAGCATTTT. The chain combines TRBV5-6 with TRBJ1-5; 7 bases are shared with TRBD1. The germline V gene has CDR1 SGHDT and CDR2 YYEEEE. Trimming at V came to 3 bases and at J to 4 bases, leaving 7 bases not matched to a gene. The CDR3 consists of 15 residues. Based on the CDR3 plus reference TRBV5-6 and TRBJ1-5, the full variable domain is DAGVTQSPTHLIKTRGQQVTLRCSPKSGHDTVSWYQQALGQGPQFIFQYYEEEERQRGNFPDRFSGHQFPNYSSELNVNALLLGDSALYLCASSSQGLWNQPQHFGDGTRLSIL.

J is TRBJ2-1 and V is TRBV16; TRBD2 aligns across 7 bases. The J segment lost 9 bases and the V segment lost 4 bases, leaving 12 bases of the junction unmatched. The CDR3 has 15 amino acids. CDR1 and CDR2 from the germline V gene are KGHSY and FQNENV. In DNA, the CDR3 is TGTGCCAGCAGCCTCATGACTAGCTCAAATGGTGAGCAGTTCTTC. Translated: CASSLMTSSNGEQFF.

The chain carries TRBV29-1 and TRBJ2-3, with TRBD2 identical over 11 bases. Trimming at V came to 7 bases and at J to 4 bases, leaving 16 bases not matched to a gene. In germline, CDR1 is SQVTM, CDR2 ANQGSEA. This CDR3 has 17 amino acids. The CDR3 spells CSDAQLSGGLAADTQYF. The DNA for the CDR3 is TGCAGCGACGCCCAACTTTCGGGGGGACTAGCGGCAGATACGCAGTATTTT.

For the CDR3, the DNA is TGTGCCAGTAGTAAAGGAATTAGCCAGCCCCAGCATTTT. It codes for CASSKGISQPQHF. The chain has TRBV19 and TRBJ1-5, with unresolved D. The CDR3 is 13 amino acids. The V end was cut by 4 bases, the J end by 7 bases, with 11 bases between. Germline CDR1 reads LNHDA; CDR2 reads SQIVND (reference sequence). Supplemented by reference TRBV19 and TRBJ1-5, the full variable domain reads DGGITQSPKYLFRKEGQNVTLSCEQNLNHDAMYWYRQDPGQGLRLIYYSQIVNDFQKGDIAEGYSVSREKKESFPLTVTSAQKNPTAFYLCASSKGISQPQHFGDGTRLSIL.

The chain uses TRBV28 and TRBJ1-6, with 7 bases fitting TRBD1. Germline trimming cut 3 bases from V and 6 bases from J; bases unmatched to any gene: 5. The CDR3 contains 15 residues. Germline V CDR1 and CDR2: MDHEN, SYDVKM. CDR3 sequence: CASSFVTGLNSPLHF. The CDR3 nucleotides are TGTGCCAGCAGTTTTGTGACAGGGCTTAATTCACCCCTCCACTTT.

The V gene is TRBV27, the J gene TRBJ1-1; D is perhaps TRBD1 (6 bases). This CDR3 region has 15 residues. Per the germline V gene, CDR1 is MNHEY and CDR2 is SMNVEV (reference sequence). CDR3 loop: CALLTGTHRGTEAFF. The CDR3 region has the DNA TGTGCTCTCCTTACCGGGACACATAGGGGCACTGAAGCTTTCTTT.

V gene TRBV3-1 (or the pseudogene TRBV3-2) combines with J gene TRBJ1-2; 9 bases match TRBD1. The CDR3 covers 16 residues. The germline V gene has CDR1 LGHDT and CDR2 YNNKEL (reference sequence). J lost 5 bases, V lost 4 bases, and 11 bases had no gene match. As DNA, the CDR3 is TGTGCCAGCAGCCGTCTCACCGGGACAGGGTCGTATGGCTACACCTTC. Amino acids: CASSRLTGTGSYGYTF.

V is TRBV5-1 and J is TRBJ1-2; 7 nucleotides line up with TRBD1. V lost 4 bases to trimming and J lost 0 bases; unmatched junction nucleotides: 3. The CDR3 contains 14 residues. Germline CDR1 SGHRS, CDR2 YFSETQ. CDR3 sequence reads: CASSLGTANYGYTF. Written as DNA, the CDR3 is TGCGCCAGCAGCCTAGGGACAGCTAACTATGGCTACACCTTC.